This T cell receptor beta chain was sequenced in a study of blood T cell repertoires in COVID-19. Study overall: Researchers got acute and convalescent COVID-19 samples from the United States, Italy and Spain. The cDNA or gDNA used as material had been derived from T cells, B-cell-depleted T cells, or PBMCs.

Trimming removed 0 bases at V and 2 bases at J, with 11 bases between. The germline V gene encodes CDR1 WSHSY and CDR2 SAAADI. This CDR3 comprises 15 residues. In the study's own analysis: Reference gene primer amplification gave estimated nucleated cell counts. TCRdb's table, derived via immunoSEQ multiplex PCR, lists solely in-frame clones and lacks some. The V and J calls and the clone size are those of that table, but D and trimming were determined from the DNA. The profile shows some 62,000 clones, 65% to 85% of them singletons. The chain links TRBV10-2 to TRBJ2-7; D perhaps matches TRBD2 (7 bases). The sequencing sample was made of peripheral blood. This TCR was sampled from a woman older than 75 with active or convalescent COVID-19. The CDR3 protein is CASSESVGGPYEQYF. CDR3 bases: TGCGCCAGCAGTGAGTCTGTCGGGGGGCCCTACGAGCAGTACTTC.